The following is a T cell receptor (beta chain) sequence with its context. For the second PCR, which ran for roughly 6 to 11 cycles, a sample-barcoded 5' primer and a J-beta primer mix were used. One entry per CDR3 protein, called by TCRdb with MiXCR from the 5' RACE reads. The profile shows 800,000 to 950,000 distinct CDR3 sequences, around 34% of them singletons. This specimen comes from a study of blood T cells in healthy people across ages. The germline V gene encodes CDR1 SGHDN and CDR2 FVKESK. The CDR3 contains 13 residues. V shed 0 bases and J shed 8 bases, with 7 bases lying between them. This chain links TRBV14 with TRBJ1-4; D not resolved. The clonotype originates from a man between 18 and 29 years old in good health. The sample was blood. The CDR3 loop is CASSQERAEKLFF. DNA for the CDR3: TGTGCCAGCAGCCAAGAGAGGGCAGAAAAACTGTTTTTT. The entire variable domain, with the rest obtained from reference TRBV14 and TRBJ1-4, is as follows: EAGVTQFPSHSVIEKGQTVTLRCDPISGHDNLYWYRRVMGKEIKFLLHFVKESKQDESGMPNNRFLAERTGGTYSTLKVQPAELEDSGVYFCASSQERAEKLFFGSGTQLSVL.